The TCR beta chain under discussion was sequenced for a study of T cell repertoires in cytomegalovirus infection. About the research overall: Public TCR beta signatures marked donors with CMV infection and the matching HLA.

TCRdb independently ran MiXCR on the reads; one entry per CDR3 protein. The table records approximately 180,000 distinct CDR3 sequences, 17% of them present only once. Study-level points and caveats: HLA-C-restricted TCR beta clonotypes specific for CMV led the ex vivo response.

On this clonotype itself: Its specificity is unknown.

CDR3 length: 19 amino acids. Germline V gene sequence: CDR1 SGHRS, CDR2 YFSETQ. Unmatched junction bases numbered 15, after V lost 2 bases and J lost 8 bases. Input material: CD8+ T cells from PBMCs. This clonotype was sampled from a human donor in good health (CMV status not recorded). Some clones in this sample may be carry-over from other donors' samples. V gene TRBV5-1 combines with J gene TRBJ2-1, with 14 bases aligning to TRBD2. CDR3 sequence (DNA): TGCGCCAGCAGCTTACTCGGGACTAGCGGGGGTCCAGTTCGCCATGAGCAGTTCTTC. This gives the protein CASSLLGTSGGPVRHEQFF.